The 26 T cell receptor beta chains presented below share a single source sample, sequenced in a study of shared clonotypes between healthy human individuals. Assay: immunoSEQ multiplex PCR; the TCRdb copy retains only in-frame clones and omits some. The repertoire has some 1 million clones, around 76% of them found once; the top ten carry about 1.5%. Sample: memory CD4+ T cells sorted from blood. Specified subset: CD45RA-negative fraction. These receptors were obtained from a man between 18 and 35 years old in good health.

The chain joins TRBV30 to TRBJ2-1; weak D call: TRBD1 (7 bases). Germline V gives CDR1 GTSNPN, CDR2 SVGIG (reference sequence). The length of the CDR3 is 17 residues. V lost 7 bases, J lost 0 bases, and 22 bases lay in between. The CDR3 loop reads CASTGIVRGSSYNEQFF. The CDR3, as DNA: TGTGCCTCGACAGGGATCGTACGGGGGAGCTCCTACAATGAGCAGTTCTTC.

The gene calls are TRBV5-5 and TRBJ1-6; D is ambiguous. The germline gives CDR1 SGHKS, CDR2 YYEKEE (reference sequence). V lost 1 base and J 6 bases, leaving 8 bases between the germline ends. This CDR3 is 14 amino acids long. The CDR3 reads CASSLSDTNSPLHF. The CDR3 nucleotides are TGTGCCAGCAGCTTGTCTGATACTAATTCACCCCTCCACTTT.

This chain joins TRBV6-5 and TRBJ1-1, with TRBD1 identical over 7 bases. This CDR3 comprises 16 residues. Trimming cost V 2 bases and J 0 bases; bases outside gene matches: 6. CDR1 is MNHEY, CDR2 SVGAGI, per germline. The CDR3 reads CASSYVLGGMNTEAFF. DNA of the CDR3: TGTGCCAGCAGTTACGTACTAGGGGGCATGAACACTGAAGCTTTCTTT.

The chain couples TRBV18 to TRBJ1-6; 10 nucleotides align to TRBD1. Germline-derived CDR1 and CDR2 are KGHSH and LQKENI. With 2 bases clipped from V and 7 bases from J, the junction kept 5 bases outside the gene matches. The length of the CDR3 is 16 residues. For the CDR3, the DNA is TGTGCCAGCTCACCAGGGGACAGGGGAATCAATTCACCCCTCCACTTT. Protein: CASSPGDRGINSPLHF.

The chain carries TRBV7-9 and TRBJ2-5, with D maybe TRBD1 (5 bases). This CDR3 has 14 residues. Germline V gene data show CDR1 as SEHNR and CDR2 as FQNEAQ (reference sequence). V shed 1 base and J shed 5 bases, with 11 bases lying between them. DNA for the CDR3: TGTGCCAGCAGCTTAGGGACCAGGGTCGAGACCCAGTACTTC. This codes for CASSLGTRVETQYF.

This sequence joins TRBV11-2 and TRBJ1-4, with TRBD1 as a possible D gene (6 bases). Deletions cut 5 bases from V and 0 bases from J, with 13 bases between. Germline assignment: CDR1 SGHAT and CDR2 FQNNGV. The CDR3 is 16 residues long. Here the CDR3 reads CASSIGQLATNEKLFF. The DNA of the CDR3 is TGTGCCAGCAGCATAGGACAGCTAGCAACTAATGAAAAACTGTTTTTT.

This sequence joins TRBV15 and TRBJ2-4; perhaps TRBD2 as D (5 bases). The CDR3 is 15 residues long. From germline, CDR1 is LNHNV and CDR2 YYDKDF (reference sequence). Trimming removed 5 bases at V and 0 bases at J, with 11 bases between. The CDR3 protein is CATSPRGLAKNIQYF. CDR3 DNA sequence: TGTGCCACCAGCCCCCGGGGTTTAGCCAAAAACATTCAGTACTTC.

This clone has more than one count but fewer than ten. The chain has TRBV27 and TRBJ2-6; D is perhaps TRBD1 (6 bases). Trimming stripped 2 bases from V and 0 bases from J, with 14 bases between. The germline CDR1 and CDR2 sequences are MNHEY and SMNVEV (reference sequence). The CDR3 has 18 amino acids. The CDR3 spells CASSLGPGQYSGANVLTF. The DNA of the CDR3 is TGTGCCAGCAGTTTAGGGCCGGGACAATACTCTGGGGCCAACGTCCTGACTTTC.

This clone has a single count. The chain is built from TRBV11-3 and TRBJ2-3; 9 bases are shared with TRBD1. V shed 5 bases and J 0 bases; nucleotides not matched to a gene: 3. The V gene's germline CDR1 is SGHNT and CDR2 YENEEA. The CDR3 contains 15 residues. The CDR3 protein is CASSQGTGSTDTQYF. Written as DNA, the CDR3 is TGTGCCAGCAGCCAAGGGACAGGGAGCACAGATACGCAGTATTTT.

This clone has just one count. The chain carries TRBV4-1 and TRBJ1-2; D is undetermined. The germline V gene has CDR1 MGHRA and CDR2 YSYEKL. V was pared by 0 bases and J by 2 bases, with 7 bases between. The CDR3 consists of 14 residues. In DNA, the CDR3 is TGCGCCAGCAGCCAAGACGGCCCAAACTATGGCTACACCTTC. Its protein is CASSQDGPNYGYTF.

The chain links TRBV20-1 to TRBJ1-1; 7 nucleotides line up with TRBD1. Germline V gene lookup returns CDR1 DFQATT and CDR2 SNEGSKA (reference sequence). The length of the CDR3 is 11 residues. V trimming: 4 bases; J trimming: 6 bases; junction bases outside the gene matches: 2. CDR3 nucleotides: TGCAGTGCTATAGACAGGGCTGAAGCTTTCTTT. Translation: CSAIDRAEAFF.

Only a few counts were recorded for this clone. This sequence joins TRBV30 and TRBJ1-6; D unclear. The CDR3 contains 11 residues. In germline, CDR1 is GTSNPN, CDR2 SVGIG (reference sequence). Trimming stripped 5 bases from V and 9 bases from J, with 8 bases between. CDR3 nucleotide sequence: TGTGCCTGGGGGGATTCTTCACCCCTCCACTTT. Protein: CAWGDSSPLHF.

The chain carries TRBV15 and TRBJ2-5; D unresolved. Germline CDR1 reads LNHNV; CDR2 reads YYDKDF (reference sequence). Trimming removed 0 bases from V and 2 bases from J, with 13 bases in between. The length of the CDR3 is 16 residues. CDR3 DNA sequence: TGTGCCACCAGCAGAGATCAGTTGCCCGGGCAAGAGACCCAGTACTTC. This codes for CATSRDQLPGQETQYF. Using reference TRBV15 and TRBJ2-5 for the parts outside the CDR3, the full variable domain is DAMVIQNPRYQVTQFGKPVTLSCSQTLNHNVMYWYQQKSSQAPKLLFHYYDKDFNNEADTPDNFQSRRPNTSFCFLDIRSPGLGDTAMYLCATSRDQLPGQETQYFGPGTRLLVL.

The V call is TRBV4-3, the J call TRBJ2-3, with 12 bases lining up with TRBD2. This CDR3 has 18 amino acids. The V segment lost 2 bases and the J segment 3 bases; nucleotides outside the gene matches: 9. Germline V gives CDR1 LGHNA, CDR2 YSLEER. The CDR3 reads CASSQLPTGTSGTDTQYF. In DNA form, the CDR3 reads TGCGCCAGCAGCCAACTCCCCACCGGGACTAGCGGGACAGATACGCAGTATTTT.

The CDR3 reads CASSTDRGRLFEQFF. For the CDR3, the DNA is TGTGCCAGCAGCACCGACAGGGGGCGCTTATTTGAGCAGTTCTTC. J is TRBJ2-1 and V is TRBV7-2; 10 bases map to TRBD1. This CDR3 spans 15 amino acids. The trim removed 5 bases at V and 9 bases at J, leaving 10 bases unmatched. Germline V gene lookup returns CDR1 SGHTA and CDR2 FQGNSA. The variable domain in full, with the rest retrieved from reference TRBV7-2 and TRBJ2-1, is GAGVSQSPSNKVTEKGKDVELRCDPISGHTALYWYRQSLGQGLEFLIYFQGNSAPDKSGLPSDRFSAERTGGSVSTLTIQRTQQEDSAVYLCASSTDRGRLFEQFFGPGTRLTVL.

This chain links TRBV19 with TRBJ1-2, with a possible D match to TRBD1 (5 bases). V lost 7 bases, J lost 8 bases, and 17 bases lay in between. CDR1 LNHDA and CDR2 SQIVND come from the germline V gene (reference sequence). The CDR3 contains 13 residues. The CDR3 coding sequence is TGTGCCAGTACCCTGACAGAGAGGGACGGCTACACCTTC. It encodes CASTLTERDGYTF.

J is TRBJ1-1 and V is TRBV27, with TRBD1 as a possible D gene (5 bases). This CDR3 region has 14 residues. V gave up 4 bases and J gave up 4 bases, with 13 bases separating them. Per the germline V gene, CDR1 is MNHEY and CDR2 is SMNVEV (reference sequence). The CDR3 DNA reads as TGTGCCAGCAGTTCCAACCAGGGCCCCACTGAAGCTTTCTTT. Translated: CASSSNQGPTEAFF.

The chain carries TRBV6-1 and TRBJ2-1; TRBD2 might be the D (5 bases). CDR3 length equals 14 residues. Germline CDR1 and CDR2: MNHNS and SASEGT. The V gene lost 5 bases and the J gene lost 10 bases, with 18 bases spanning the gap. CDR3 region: CASSLRTGLGEQFF. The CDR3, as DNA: TGTGCCAGCAGTTTACGGACGGGGTTAGGGGAGCAGTTCTTC.

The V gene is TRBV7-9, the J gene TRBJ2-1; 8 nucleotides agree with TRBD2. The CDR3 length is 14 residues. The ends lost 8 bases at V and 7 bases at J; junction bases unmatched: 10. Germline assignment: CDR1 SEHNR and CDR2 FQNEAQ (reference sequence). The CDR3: CASRSRGGVNEQFF. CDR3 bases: TGTGCCAGCCGCTCTCGGGGGGGAGTAAATGAGCAGTTCTTC.

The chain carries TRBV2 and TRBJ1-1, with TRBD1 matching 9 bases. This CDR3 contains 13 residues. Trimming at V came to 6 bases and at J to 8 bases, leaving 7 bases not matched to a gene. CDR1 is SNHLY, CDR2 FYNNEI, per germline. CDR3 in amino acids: CASSRTGEIEAFF. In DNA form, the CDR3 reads TGTGCCAGCAGCCGGACAGGGGAAATCGAAGCTTTCTTT.

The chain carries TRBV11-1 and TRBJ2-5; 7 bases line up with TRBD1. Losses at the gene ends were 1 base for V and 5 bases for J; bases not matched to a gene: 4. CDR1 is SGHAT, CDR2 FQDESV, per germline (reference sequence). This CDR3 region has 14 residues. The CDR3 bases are TGTGCCAGCAGCTTAGGTGGGACAGTTGAGACCCAGTACTTC. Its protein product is CASSLGGTVETQYF.

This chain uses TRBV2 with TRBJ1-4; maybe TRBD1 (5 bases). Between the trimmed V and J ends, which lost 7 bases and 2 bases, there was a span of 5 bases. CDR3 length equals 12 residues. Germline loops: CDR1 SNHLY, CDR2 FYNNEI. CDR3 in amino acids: CASTGTNEKLFF. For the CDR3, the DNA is TGTGCCAGCACAGGGACTAATGAAAAACTGTTTTTT.

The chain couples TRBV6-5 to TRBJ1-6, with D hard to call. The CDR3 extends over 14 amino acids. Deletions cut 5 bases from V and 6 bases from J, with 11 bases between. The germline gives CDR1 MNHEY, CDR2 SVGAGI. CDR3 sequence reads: CASSGGGSNSPLHF. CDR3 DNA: TGTGCCAGCAGTGGAGGTGGCAGTAATTCACCCCTCCACTTT.

The DNA for the CDR3 is TGTGCCTGGAGTGTAACAGGGGGCCTCTACGAGCAGTACTTC. It is translated as CAWSVTGGLYEQYF. The chain carries TRBV30 and TRBJ2-7, with 9 nucleotides matching TRBD1. Losses at the gene ends were 0 bases for V and 3 bases for J; bases not matched to a gene: 3. CDR3 length: 14 amino acids. Germline-derived CDR1 and CDR2 are GTSNPN and SVGIG (reference sequence).

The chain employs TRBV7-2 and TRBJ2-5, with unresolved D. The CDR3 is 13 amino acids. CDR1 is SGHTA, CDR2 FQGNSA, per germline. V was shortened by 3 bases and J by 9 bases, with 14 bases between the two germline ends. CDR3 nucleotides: TGTGCCAGCAGCTTTATTAAGGCCACGGCCCAGTACTTC. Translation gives CASSFIKATAQYF.

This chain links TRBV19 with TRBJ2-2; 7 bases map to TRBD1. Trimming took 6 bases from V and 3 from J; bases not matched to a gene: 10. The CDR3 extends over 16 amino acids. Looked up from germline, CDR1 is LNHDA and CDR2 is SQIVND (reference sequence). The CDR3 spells CASREGTVGDTGELFF. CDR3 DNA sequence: TGTGCCAGTAGGGAAGGGACAGTTGGGGACACCGGGGAGCTGTTTTTT.